The 9 T cell receptor beta chains reported below all come from one sample, sequenced in a study of blood T cell repertoires in COVID-19. This table comes from immunoSEQ multiplex PCR, and its TCRdb copy is limited to in-frame clones, with some not included. The profile shows approximately 290,000 clones, 75% to 90% of them singletons. The sequenced material came from peripheral blood. The receptors were gathered from a man between 18 and 35 years old with active or convalescent COVID-19.

The chain combines TRBV6-5 with TRBJ2-7, with 9 positions matching TRBD1. The V gene end was trimmed by 4 bases and the J gene end by 4 bases; junction bases not matched to a gene: 5. The germline V gene encodes CDR1 MNHEY and CDR2 SVGAGI. This CDR3 is 14 amino acids long. This chain's CDR3 is CASSWGTGSYEQYF. CDR3 DNA sequence: TGTGCCAGCAGTTGGGGGACAGGGTCTTACGAGCAGTACTTC.

The V gene is TRBV10-3, the J gene TRBJ2-7; TRBD2 aligns across 8 bases. The germline V gene encodes CDR1 ENHRY and CDR2 SYGVKD. V shed 3 bases, J shed 0 bases, and the junction held 4 bases outside the gene matches. The CDR3 length is 15 residues. DNA of the CDR3: TGTGCCATCAGTGAAGGACTAGCCGACTCCTACGAGCAGTACTTC. It encodes CAISEGLADSYEQYF.

V is TRBV19 and J is TRBJ2-2; weak D call: TRBD2 (6 bases). Deletions cut 9 bases from V and 1 base from J, with 18 bases between. There are 16 residues in the CDR3. CDR1 is LNHDA and CDR2 is SQIVND in the germline V gene (reference sequence). The CDR3 DNA is TGTGCCAGCCTCCATGGGGAGGCTATGAACACCGGGGAGCTGTTTTTT. It yields the protein CASLHGEAMNTGELFF.

The J gene is TRBJ1-6, the V gene TRBV5-1; D is undetermined. Trimming pared 0 bases from V and 4 bases from J, leaving 11 bases between. Germline V CDR1 and CDR2: SGHRS, YFSETQ. The CDR3 runs 16 residues. CDR3 protein: CASSLESTGYNSPLHF. The CDR3 nucleotides are TGCGCCAGCAGCTTGGAGTCCACCGGGTATAATTCACCCCTCCACTTT.

The chain joins TRBV7-8 to TRBJ2-7, with 10 nucleotides matching TRBD2. Germline V gene sequence: CDR1 SGHVS, CDR2 FQNEAQ. This CDR3 region has 15 residues. The ends lost 6 bases at V and 0 bases at J; junction bases unmatched: 5. CDR3 nucleotides: TGTGCCAGCAGACGGAGCGGGAGGGGCTCCTACGAGCAGTACTTC. It codes for CASRRSGRGSYEQYF.

The chain is built from TRBV18 and TRBJ1-5; perhaps TRBD1 as D (5 bases). The CDR3 contains 15 residues. Germline V gives CDR1 KGHSH, CDR2 LQKENI. V was cut by 0 bases and J by 2 bases, with 8 bases left in between. The CDR3, as DNA: TGTGCCAGCTCACCACCGGGGGGAGGCAATCAGCCCCAGCATTTT. Translated: CASSPPGGGNQPQHF.

The chain joins TRBV5-1 to TRBJ2-3; D is perhaps TRBD1 (6 bases). The germline CDR1 and CDR2 sequences are SGHRS and YFSETQ. V lost 1 base to trimming and J lost 5 bases, with 17 bases between them. The CDR3 consists of 16 residues. The chain's CDR3 is CASSLTTGGNLDTQYF. CDR3 coding DNA: TGCGCCAGCAGCTTGACGACAGGCGGAAACCTAGATACGCAGTATTTT.

This chain links TRBV12-3 or TRBV12-4 with TRBJ1-2; TRBD1 agrees at 7 bases. J was trimmed by 7 bases and V by 6 bases; bases with no gene match: 8. The CDR3 sequence is 13 residues long. CDR3 sequence (DNA): TGTGCCAGCAGCCCCACAGGGGTTAGTGGCTACACCTTC. It codes for CASSPTGVSGYTF.

The rearrangement uses TRBV5-1 and TRBJ2-7; 7 bases line up with TRBD1. The CDR3 has 16 amino acids. V was clipped by 0 bases and J by 2 bases; unmatched bases: 8. The germline gives CDR1 SGHRS, CDR2 YFSETQ. CDR3 nucleotide sequence: TGCGCCAGCAGCTTGGGGGGGACAGCCATGACCTACGAGCAGTACTTC. Protein: CASSLGGTAMTYEQYF. The complete variable domain, with remaining parts taken from reference TRBV5-1 and TRBJ2-7, reads KAGVTQTPRYLIKTRGQQVTLSCSPISGHRSVSWYQQTPGQGLQFLFEYFSETQRNKGNFPGRFSGRQFSNSRSEMNVSTLELGDSALYLCASSLGGTAMTYEQYFGPGTRLTVT.